The sample holds many counts of the clone carrying this T cell receptor beta chain. The sample comes from a study of T cells in Graves' hyperthyroidism and ophthalmopathy. The germline V gene encodes CDR1 MNHEY and CDR2 SMNVEV (reference sequence). The V gene lost 4 bases and the J gene lost 0 bases, with 16 bases spanning the gap. The CDR3 length is 18 residues. TCR beta CDR3 regions were amplified from RNA. Using the HTBI primer set, a first-round RT-PCR was run on the TCR CDR3. A single record per CDR3 protein comes from TCRdb applying MiXCR to the multiplex PCR reads. The table shows hundreds of thousands of distinct CDR3 sequences, with approximately 15% occurring only once. Isolation of PBMCs was performed on about 10 ml fresh peripheral blood.

The receptor was isolated from a woman between 25 and 40 years old with Graves' hyperthyroidism that later progressed to Graves' ophthalmopathy. This rearrangement joins TRBV27 to TRBJ2-6, with D possibly matching TRBD1 (6 bases). Sequencing used blood. The CDR3: CASSYDRPLYSGANVLTF. For the CDR3, the DNA is TGTGCCAGCAGTTACGACAGGCCACTCTACTCTGGGGCCAACGTCCTGACTTTC.